A single sample is the source of the 14 T cell receptor beta chains below, sequenced in a study of T cells after yellow fever vaccination. TCRdb reanalysed the 5' RACE reads using MiXCR and keeps one entry per CDR3 protein. The profile covers a few hundred thousand distinct CDR3 sequences, with about 4% appearing a single time and approximately 24% taken by the ten largest. This sample comprised PBMCs, obtained 5 days after the yellow fever booster vaccination. These receptor sequences come from a man aged 18 to 30 who received the YFV17D yellow fever vaccine.

This clonotype was observed a handful of times. This rearrangement joins TRBV11-2 to TRBJ2-1; 11 bases agree with TRBD2. Trimming at V came to 6 bases and at J to 5 bases, leaving 12 bases not matched to a gene. There are 17 residues in the CDR3. Germline-derived CDR1 and CDR2 are SGHAT and FQNNGV. This chain's CDR3 is CASRPGTSGLADNEQFF. The CDR3 bases are TGTGCCAGCAGACCCGGCACGTCGGGACTAGCGGACAATGAGCAGTTCTTC. Together with reference TRBV11-2 and TRBJ2-1, the CDR3 gives the full variable domain: EAGVAQSPRYKIIEKRQSVAFWCNPISGHATLYWYQQILGQGPKLLIQFQNNGVVDDSQLPKDRFSAERLKGVDSTLKIQPAKLEDSAVYLCASRPGTSGLADNEQFFGPGTRLTVL.

The genes are TRBV7-2 and TRBJ1-1; 9 positions match TRBD1. The ends lost 4 bases at V and 0 bases at J; junction bases unmatched: 0. The germline gives CDR1 SGHTA, CDR2 FQGNSA. The CDR3 consists of 14 residues. CDR3 in amino acids: CASSWTGVNTEAFF. The CDR3 nucleotides read TGTGCCAGCAGCTGGACAGGGGTGAACACTGAAGCTTTCTTT.

This clonotype was detected only a few times. A much bigger clone sits one base away, suggesting this may be a read error. The rearrangement joins TRBV6-2 or TRBV6-3 to TRBJ2-6; D call uncertain. The CDR3 extends over 17 amino acids. Germline CDR1 is MNHEY and CDR2 is SVGEGT. CDR3 residues: CVSSYLGPSSGANVLTF. The CDR3 DNA sequence: TGTGTCAGCAGTTACTTAGGGCCGAGCTCTGGGGCCAACGTCCTGACTTTC.

The chain employs TRBV9 and TRBJ1-1; 8 bases map to TRBD1. The germline CDR1 and CDR2 sequences are SGDLS and YYNGEE. The V segment lost 1 base and the J segment 2 bases; nucleotides outside the gene matches: 4. The CDR3 contains 15 residues. The CDR3 is CASSVRDRLNTEAFF. In nucleotides, the CDR3 is TGTGCCAGCAGCGTAAGGGACAGGCTTAACACTGAAGCTTTCTTT. The variable domain in full, with the rest retrieved from reference TRBV9 and TRBJ1-1, is DSGVTQTPKHLITATGQRVTLRCSPRSGDLSVYWYQQSLDQGLQFLIQYYNGEERAKGNILERFSAQQFPDLHSELNLSSLELGDSALYFCASSVRDRLNTEAFFGQGTRLTVV.

There are many counts of this clonotype. The J gene is TRBJ2-1, the V gene TRBV29-1; 11 nucleotides match TRBD1. The CDR3 covers 13 residues. The V and J ends lost 6 bases and 7 bases, in that order; junction bases with no gene match: 5. The V gene's germline CDR1 is SQVTM and CDR2 ANQGSEA. The CDR3 sequence: CSVFGTGGNEQFF. In DNA, the CDR3 is TGCAGCGTCTTTGGGACAGGGGGAAATGAGCAGTTCTTC.

The chain links TRBV4-1 to TRBJ2-5, with 10 bases that match TRBD1. This CDR3 contains 15 residues. Germline CDR1 MGHRA, CDR2 YSYEKL. With V trimmed by 3 bases and J by 5 bases, 6 bases remained unmatched. The CDR3 sequence is CASSQGTGALETQYF. DNA of the CDR3: TGCGCCAGCAGCCAGGGGACAGGGGCTCTGGAGACCCAGTACTTC.

The chain uses TRBV6-5 and TRBJ1-2; the D gene is possibly TRBD1 (6 bases). Looked up from germline, CDR1 is MNHEY and CDR2 is SVGAGI. The CDR3 extends over 18 amino acids. The V and J ends lost 4 bases and 4 bases respectively, with 25 bases between them. As DNA, the CDR3 is TGTGCCAGCAGTTCCGTTAGAATCCCCACAGGGAGCGGCTATGGCTACACCTTC. This sequence encodes CASSSVRIPTGSGYGYTF.

At least ten counts were recorded for this clonotype. The chain employs TRBV19 and TRBJ2-1; 9 positions match TRBD1. CDR3 length equals 15 residues. Trimming took 6 bases from V and 6 from J; bases not matched to a gene: 9. Per germline, CDR1 LNHDA and CDR2 SQIVND (reference sequence). DNA of the CDR3: TGTGCCAGTAGGCCCGGGGACAGGGATTCCAATGAGCAGTTCTTC. The encoded protein is CASRPGDRDSNEQFF.

A few counts support this clonotype. The chain has TRBV11-2 and TRBJ1-5, with D unclear. The CDR3 length is 14 residues. The V end was cut by 0 bases, the J end by 4 bases, with 7 bases between. The V gene's germline CDR1 is SGHAT and CDR2 FQNNGV. The CDR3 coding sequence is TGTGCCAGCAGCTTAGATCATACAAATCAGCCCCAGCATTTT. This gives the protein CASSLDHTNQPQHF.

V gene TRBV30 combines with J gene TRBJ2-1; no definite D call. This CDR3 region has 14 residues. Per germline, CDR1 GTSNPN and CDR2 SVGIG (reference sequence). V lost 0 bases, J lost 0 bases, and 6 bases lay in between. Written as DNA, the CDR3 is TGTGCCTGGAGTGTACTGAGCTCCTACAATGAGCAGTTCTTC. This encodes CAWSVLSSYNEQFF.

This clonotype was seen many times. The chain uses TRBV5-1 and TRBJ2-7; a weak D match, TRBD1 (5 bases). V was clipped by 2 bases and J by 6 bases, with 12 bases between them. Germline loops: CDR1 SGHRS, CDR2 YFSETQ. This CDR3 spans 13 amino acids. The CDR3 sequence is CASSFDSIGEQYF. The CDR3 DNA sequence: TGCGCCAGCAGCTTCGACAGCATCGGCGAGCAGTACTTC. Full variable domain (remainder filled in from reference TRBV5-1 and TRBJ2-7): KAGVTQTPRYLIKTRGQQVTLSCSPISGHRSVSWYQQTPGQGLQFLFEYFSETQRNKGNFPGRFSGRQFSNSRSEMNVSTLELGDSALYLCASSFDSIGEQYFGPGTRLTVT.

This clonotype turned up a few times. This chain links TRBV29-1 with TRBJ2-3; D is unresolved. The CDR3 is 13 amino acids. The V gene lost 4 bases and the J gene lost 2 bases, with 10 bases spanning the gap. Germline V gene sequence: CDR1 SQVTM, CDR2 ANQGSEA. Here the CDR3 reads CSVGFRNTDTQYF. CDR3 sequence (DNA): TGCAGCGTTGGTTTCAGGAACACAGATACGCAGTATTTT.

This clonotype has a count of ten or more. The CDR3 nucleotides are TGCGCCAGCAGCTTCGGGGAGATCCGAACTGAAGCTTTCTTT. Its translation is CASSFGEIRTEAFF. The rearrangement joins TRBV5-1 to TRBJ1-1; D not certain. Germline assignment: CDR1 SGHRS and CDR2 YFSETQ. V was pared by 2 bases and J by 5 bases, with 13 bases between. The CDR3 loop spans 14 amino acids.

This clonotype was counted at least ten times. The CDR3, as DNA: TGTGCCAGCAGCCAAACAGGGACAGCCCAAGAGACCCAGTACTTC. Translation: CASSQTGTAQETQYF. This rearrangement joins TRBV3-1 to TRBJ2-5, with 7 bases aligning to TRBD1. From germline, CDR1 is LGHDT and CDR2 YNNKEL (reference sequence). CDR3 length equals 15 residues. J lost 1 base, V lost 2 bases, and 4 bases had no gene match.